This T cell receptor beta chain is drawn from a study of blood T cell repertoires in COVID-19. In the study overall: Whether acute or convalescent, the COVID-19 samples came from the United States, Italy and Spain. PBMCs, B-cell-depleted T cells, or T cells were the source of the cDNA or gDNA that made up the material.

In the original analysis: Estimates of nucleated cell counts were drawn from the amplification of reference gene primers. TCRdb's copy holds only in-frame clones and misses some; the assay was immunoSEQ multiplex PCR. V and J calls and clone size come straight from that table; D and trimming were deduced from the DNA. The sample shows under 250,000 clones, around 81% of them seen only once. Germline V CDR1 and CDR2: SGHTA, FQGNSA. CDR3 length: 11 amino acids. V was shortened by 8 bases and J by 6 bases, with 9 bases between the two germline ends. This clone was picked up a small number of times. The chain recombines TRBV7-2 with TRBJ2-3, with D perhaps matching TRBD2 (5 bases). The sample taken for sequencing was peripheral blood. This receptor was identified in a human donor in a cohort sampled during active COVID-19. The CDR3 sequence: CASARADTQYF. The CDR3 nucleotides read TGTGCCAGCGCGAGGGCTGATACGCAGTATTTT.